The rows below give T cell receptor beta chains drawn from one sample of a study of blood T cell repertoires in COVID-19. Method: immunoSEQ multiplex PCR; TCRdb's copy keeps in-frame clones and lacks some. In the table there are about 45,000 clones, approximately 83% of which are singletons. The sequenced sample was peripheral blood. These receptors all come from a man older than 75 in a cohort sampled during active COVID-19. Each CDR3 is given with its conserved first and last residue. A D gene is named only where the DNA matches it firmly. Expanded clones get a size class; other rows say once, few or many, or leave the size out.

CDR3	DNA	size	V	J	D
CASSLSGGKNIQYF	TGTGCCAGCAGTTTATCCGGTGGCAAAAACATTCAGTACTTC	.	TRBV28	TRBJ2-4	.
CASSLSPGQYGYTF	TGTGCCAGCTCACTAAGTCCGGGACAGTATGGCTACACCTTC	medium-sized	TRBV18	TRBJ1-2	TRBD1
CASSLDYRVQETQYF	TGTGCCAGCAGCTTAGATTATCGGGTCCAAGAGACCCAGTACTTC	few	TRBV7-9	TRBJ2-5	.
CASSLGQAYNSPLHF	TGTGCCAGCAGCTTAGGGCAGGCTTATAATTCACCCCTCCACTTT	.	TRBV7-2	TRBJ1-6	.
CASSPRVNSYEQYF	TGTGCCAGCTCACCACGTGTCAACTCCTACGAGCAGTACTTC	.	TRBV18	TRBJ2-7	.
CASSQGPVSSPLHF	TGTGCCAGCAGCCAAGGTCCCGTGTCTTCACCCCTCCACTTT	.	TRBV14	TRBJ1-6	.
CASSAAGGLATDTQYF	TGTGCCAGCAGTGCCGCGGGGGGGCTGGCCACAGATACGCAGTATTTT	.	TRBV27	TRBJ2-3	TRBD2
CASSRFLVGGVKVTQYF	TGCGCCAGCAGCCGCTTTTTGGTGGGGGGGGTTAAGGTGACGCAGTATTTT	.	TRBV4-1	TRBJ2-3	TRBD2
CARWYRGDETQYF	TGTGCCAGATGGTACAGGGGGGATGAGACCCAGTACTTC	.	TRBV6-4	TRBJ2-5	TRBD1
CASSRQQETQYF	TGTGCCAGCAGTAGACAGCAAGAGACCCAGTACTTC	.	TRBV28	TRBJ2-5	.
CASSQGRTHNEQFF	TGCGCCAGCAGTCAGGGCAGGACCCACAATGAGCAGTTCTTC	.	TRBV10-1	TRBJ2-1	.
CASSLAGAGGRGGELFF	TGTGCCAGCAGCTTGGCTGGGGCAGGGGGCAGGGGCGGGGAGCTGTTTTTT	.	TRBV5-4	TRBJ2-2	TRBD1
CSVPGQAEKLFF	TGCAGCGTGCCGGGACAGGCTGAAAAACTGTTTTTT	.	TRBV29-1	TRBJ1-4	TRBD1
CAWSARDRGRETQYF	TGTGCCTGGAGTGCAAGGGACAGGGGGCGGGAGACCCAGTACTTC	.	TRBV30	TRBJ2-5	TRBD1
CASSGTGGGHSNSPLHF	TGTGCCAGCTCCGGGACAGGGGGTGGCCATAGTAATTCACCCCTCCACTTT	.	TRBV18	TRBJ1-6	TRBD1
CASSRVDRGVTEAFF	TGTGCCAGCAGCCGCGTGGACAGGGGAGTGACTGAAGCTTTCTTT	.	TRBV28	TRBJ1-1	TRBD1
CASSPGLAGTNTGELFF	TGTGCCAGCAGCCCGGGACTAGCGGGGACGAACACCGGGGAGCTGTTTTTT	.	TRBV7-6	TRBJ2-2	TRBD2
CASSTGNSPLHF	TGCGCCAGCAGCACAGGGAATTCACCCCTCCACTTT	.	TRBV5-1	TRBJ1-6	.
CASSGLAGVGTDTQYF	TGCGCCAGCAGCGGACTAGCGGGCGTCGGCACAGATACGCAGTATTTT	.	TRBV10-1	TRBJ2-3	TRBD2
CASSSGTGVEKLFF	TGTGCCAGCAGCTCCGGGACAGGGGTTGAAAAACTGTTTTTT	.	TRBV28	TRBJ1-4	TRBD1
CASSLVGQGEAFF	TGCGCCAGCAGCTTGGTAGGACAGGGTGAAGCTTTCTTT	.	TRBV5-1	TRBJ1-1	TRBD1
CASSPTLIRQYF	TGTGCCAGCAGCCCAACCCTCATCAGGCAGTACTTC	.	TRBV28	TRBJ2-7	.
CASRADRAFYNEQFF	TGCGCCAGCAGGGCAGACAGGGCCTTCTACAATGAGCAGTTCTTC	.	TRBV10-1	TRBJ2-1	TRBD1
CASSPPQRVTEAFF	TGTGCCAGCAGTCCCCCCCAGCGTGTCACTGAAGCTTTCTTT	.	TRBV28	TRBJ1-1	.
CASSPSLGTDTQYF	TGTGCCAGCAGCCCCTCACTAGGGACAGATACGCAGTATTTT	.	TRBV7-2	TRBJ2-3	.
CASRDISTNEKLFF	TGTGCCAGCAGGGACATTTCAACTAATGAAAAACTGTTTTTT	.	TRBV2	TRBJ1-4	.